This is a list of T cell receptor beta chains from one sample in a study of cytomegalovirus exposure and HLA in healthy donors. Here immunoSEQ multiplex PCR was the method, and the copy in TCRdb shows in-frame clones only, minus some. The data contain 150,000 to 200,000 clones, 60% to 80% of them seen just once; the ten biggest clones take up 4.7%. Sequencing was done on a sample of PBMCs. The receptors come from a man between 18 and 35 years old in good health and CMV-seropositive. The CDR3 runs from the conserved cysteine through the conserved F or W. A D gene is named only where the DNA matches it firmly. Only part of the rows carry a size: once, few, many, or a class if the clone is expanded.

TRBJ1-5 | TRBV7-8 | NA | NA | CASSLESGLGGQPQHF | TGTGCCAGCAGCTTAGAGAGCGGGCTCGGGGGTCAGCCCCAGCATTTT
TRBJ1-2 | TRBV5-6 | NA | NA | CASSLGQAPNYGYTF | TGTGCCAGCAGCTTGGGGCAGGCCCCTAACTATGGCTACACCTTC
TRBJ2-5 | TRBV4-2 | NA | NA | CVSSQDRQRAQETQYF | TGTGTCAGCAGCCAAGATCGCCAGCGGGCCCAAGAGACCCAGTACTTC
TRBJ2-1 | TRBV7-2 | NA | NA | CASSLEASVNEQFF | TGTGCCAGCAGCTTAGAGGCTAGCGTTAATGAGCAGTTCTTC
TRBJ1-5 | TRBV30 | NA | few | CAWSSSGRGNQPQHF | NA
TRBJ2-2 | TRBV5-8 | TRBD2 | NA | CASSFGTQRGGELFF | TGTGCCAGCAGCTTCGGGACTCAGCGGGGCGGGGAGCTGTTTTTT
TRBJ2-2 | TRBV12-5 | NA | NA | CASGLVGVLPGELFF | TGTGCTAGTGGTTTGGTCGGGGTTCTACCCGGGGAGCTGTTTTTT
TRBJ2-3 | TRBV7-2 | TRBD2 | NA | CASSSGLAADTQYF | TGTGCCAGCAGCTCCGGACTAGCCGCAGATACGCAGTATTTT
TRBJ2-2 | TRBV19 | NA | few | CASSIKGVGELFF | TGTGCCAGTAGTATAAAGGGGGTGGGGGAGCTGTTTTTT
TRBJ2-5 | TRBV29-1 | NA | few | CSVTARGKSQETQYF | TGCAGCGTTACCGCTAGGGGTAAATCCCAAGAGACCCAGTACTTC